Below, 24 T cell receptor beta chains from the same sample are listed, as sequenced in a study of blood T cells in healthy people across ages. Then a second PCR, running roughly 7 to 12 cycles, was carried out with a sample-barcoded 5' primer and a J-beta primer mix. MiXCR, applied by TCRdb to the 5' RACE reads, yields one record per CDR3 protein. The sample includes approximately 810,000 distinct CDR3 sequences, more than 25% of them seen just once. Sequencing used blood. The receptors originated from a woman aged 80 or over in good health.

This chain uses TRBV20-1 with TRBJ1-1, with 8 bases matching TRBD1. Germline CDR1 is DFQATT and CDR2 is SNEGSKA (reference sequence). Losses at the gene ends were 6 bases for V and 1 base for J; bases not matched to a gene: 7. The CDR3 runs to 14 residues. As DNA, the CDR3 is TGCAGTGCCAGACCGACAGGGGAGAACACTGAAGCTTTCTTT. Amino acid sequence: CSARPTGENTEAFF.

The J gene is TRBJ2-5, the V gene TRBV29-1, with TRBD1 matching 8 bases. This CDR3 is 16 amino acids long. Germline V gene sequence: CDR1 SQVTM, CDR2 ANQGSEA. Germline trimming cut 4 bases from V and 5 bases from J; bases unmatched to any gene: 15. The CDR3 sequence: CSVGFIGTGREETQYF. CDR3 DNA sequence: TGCAGCGTTGGATTTATTGGGACAGGTCGAGAGGAGACCCAGTACTTC.

V gene TRBV6-2 or TRBV6-3 combines with J gene TRBJ1-6; TRBD1 matches at 11 bases. The germline CDR1 and CDR2 sequences are MNHEY and SVGEGT. V was pared by 10 bases and J by 13 bases, with 9 bases of the junction left unmatched. The CDR3 consists of 13 residues. In DNA form, the CDR3 reads TGTGCCATCCTCAGGACAGGGGGCAGCCCCCTCCACTTT. Translated, it gives CAILRTGGSPLHF.

This clonotype occurred many times. The gene calls are TRBV2 and TRBJ1-5; a weak D match, TRBD1 (5 bases). The length of the CDR3 is 14 residues. V lost 8 bases and J lost 3, with 14 bases in between. Germline loops: CDR1 SNHLY, CDR2 FYNNEI. The CDR3 loop is CASRLRQNNQPQHF. The CDR3 DNA reads TGTGCCAGCCGCCTCAGACAGAACAATCAGCCCCAGCATTTT.

This rearrangement joins TRBV4-2 to TRBJ1-5; D call uncertain. This CDR3 region has 15 residues. With 2 bases removed from V and 3 bases from J, the gap between germline ends came to 11 bases. Germline CDR1 LGHNA, CDR2 YNFKEQ. As DNA, the CDR3 is TGTGCCAGCAGCCAAACTCAGCAGTCCAATCAGCCCCAGCATTTT. Protein: CASSQTQQSNQPQHF.

On this clonotype: A much bigger clone sits one base away, suggesting this may be a read error. The gene calls are TRBV5-1 and TRBJ2-4; 8 nucleotides line up with TRBD1. The V and J ends lost 0 bases and 13 bases, in that order; junction bases with no gene match: 9. This CDR3 is built from 14 residues. In germline, CDR1 is SGHRS, CDR2 YFSETQ. The CDR3 DNA is TGCGCCAGCAGCTTGGCGGGACAGGCGTACGGGCAGTACTTC. It translates to CASSLAGQAYGQYF. Full variable domain (remainder filled in from reference TRBV5-1 and TRBJ2-4): KAGVTQTPRYLIKTRGQQVTLSCSPISGHRSVSWYQQTPGQGLQFLFEYFSETQRNKGNFPGRFSGRQFSNSRSEMNVSTLELGDSALYLCASSLAGQAYGQYFGAGTRLSVL.

V and J are TRBV28 and TRBJ2-6; the D gene is possibly TRBD1 (6 bases). The CDR3 has 17 amino acids. V lost 7 bases and J 2 bases, leaving 18 bases between the germline ends. Germline values: CDR1 MDHEN, CDR2 SYDVKM. In nucleotides, the CDR3 is TGTGCCAGCAACGGGGTACAGGGAAGGACTGGGGCCAACGTCCTGACTTTC. Protein sequence: CASNGVQGRTGANVLTF.

V usage is TRBV7-2 and J usage is TRBJ2-5, with 14 bases matching TRBD2. Germline loops: CDR1 SGHTA, CDR2 FQGNSA. V lost 5 bases and J lost 4; bases outside the gene matches: 6. This CDR3 comprises 16 residues. The CDR3: CASSETSGGARETQYF. The CDR3 DNA reads TGTGCCAGCAGCGAGACTAGCGGGGGGGCCAGAGAGACCCAGTACTTC.

CDR3 nucleotide sequence: TGTGCCAGTAGTGGCGGAGAAAGACTTAATGGCTACACCTTC. Translating it yields CASSGGERLNGYTF. This chain connects TRBV19 to TRBJ1-2, with D unclear. The CDR3 spans 14 residues. The germline V gene encodes CDR1 LNHDA and CDR2 SQIVND (reference sequence). Trimming removed 5 bases from V and 6 bases from J, with 16 bases in between.

Concerning this clonotype itself: A much larger clone is a single base away; this may be a read error. The genes are TRBV3-1 and TRBJ2-5; D unresolved. Germline V gene lookup returns CDR1 LGHDT and CDR2 YNNKEL (reference sequence). V was pared by 1 base and J by 5 bases, with 11 bases between. This CDR3 is built from 14 residues. CDR3 sequence reads: CASSQGTERETQYF. The DNA for the CDR3 is TGTGCCAGCAGCCAAGGGACGGAGAGGGAGACCCAGTACTTC.

The CDR3: CASSQGTFGLAGGLSYNEQFF. The CDR3 bases are TGTGCCAGCAGCCAAGGTACATTTGGGCTAGCGGGAGGGCTCTCCTACAATGAGCAGTTCTTC. The chain has TRBV4-2 and TRBJ2-1, with TRBD2 matching over 12 bases. CDR1 and CDR2 (germline): LGHNA, YNFKEQ. CDR3 length: 21 amino acids. With V trimmed by 1 base and J by 0 bases, 13 bases remained unmatched.

In the case of this clonotype: At one of its ends the junction is not consistent with the germline gene, which may arise from a read error. V is TRBV28 and J is TRBJ2-7, with a weak D call TRBD1 (6 bases). Germline V lookup: CDR1 MDHEN, CDR2 SYDVKM. The CDR3 runs 12 residues. This chain's CDR3 is CTSSLTRGEQYF. The CDR3 DNA follows: TGTACCAGCAGTTTGACCAGGGGCGAGCAGTACTTC.

This clonotype was observed many times. The chain is built from TRBV5-1 and TRBJ2-3; possible D gene TRBD1, 6 bases. The V end lost 5 bases, the J end lost 6 bases, and 10 bases lay between the germline ends. Germline V gives CDR1 SGHRS, CDR2 YFSETQ. The CDR3 sequence is 12 residues long. The CDR3 is CASRERGDTQYF. CDR3 nucleotide sequence: TGCGCCAGCAGAGAAAGGGGGGATACGCAGTATTTT.

Worth noting for this clonotype: Compared with germline, one end of the junction differs, possibly owing to a read error. The V and J genes are TRBV5-4 and TRBJ2-1, with D possibly being TRBD1 (5 bases). The CDR3 spans 15 residues. Germline-derived CDR1 and CDR2 are SGHNT and YYREEE (reference sequence). The DNA for the CDR3 is TGTGCCAGCAGCGGTTATGACAGATCTTACAGTGAGCAGTTCTTC. Amino acids: CASSGYDRSYSEQFF.

The chain has TRBV18 and TRBJ2-5, with TRBD1 matching 8 bases. CDR1 and CDR2 (germline): KGHSH, LQKENI. The CDR3 has 14 amino acids. With V trimmed by 1 base and J by 5 bases, 3 bases remained unmatched. The chain's CDR3 is CASSPLGQGETQYF. The CDR3 DNA follows: TGTGCCAGCTCACCACTTGGACAGGGCGAGACCCAGTACTTC.

In its sample, this clonotype was seen many times. The chain uses TRBV5-5 and TRBJ2-5; TRBD1 agrees at 10 bases. Trimming took 4 bases from V and 5 from J; bases not matched to a gene: 8. This CDR3 has 15 residues. The germline CDR1 and CDR2 sequences are SGHKS and YYEKEE (reference sequence). The CDR3 sequence: CASSPGGQGRETQYF. CDR3 DNA: TGTGCCAGCAGCCCCGGGGGACAGGGGAGGGAGACCCAGTACTTC.

This chain joins TRBV12-3 or TRBV12-4 and TRBJ1-2; 7 bases are shared with TRBD1. This CDR3 is 14 amino acids long. Losses at the gene ends were 2 bases for V and 8 bases for J; bases not matched to a gene: 8. The CDR3 DNA reads as TGTGCCAGCAGTTTACGGCAGGGGGGATGGGGCTACACCTTC. Protein product: CASSLRQGGWGYTF.

The chain combines TRBV11-1 with TRBJ2-3; D tentatively reads TRBD1 or TRBD2 (6 bases each). This CDR3 comprises 18 residues. With 5 bases removed from V and 2 bases from J, the gap between germline ends came to 23 bases. The germline gives CDR1 SGHAT, CDR2 FQDESV (reference sequence). The DNA for the CDR3 is TGTGCCAGCAGCCCAGGGTTAGGTCGGGGGCTCCTCACAGATACGCAGTATTTT. Translating gives CASSPGLGRGLLTDTQYF.

This clonotype was detected a few times. The CDR3 region has the DNA TGTGCCAGCAGCTTCGGAACAGAAAAACTGTTTTTT. It is translated as CASSFGTEKLFF. The rearrangement joins TRBV28 to TRBJ1-4; unclear D gene. Trimming took off 6 bases at V and 8 bases at J, with 10 bases between the two ends. Germline CDR1 MDHEN, CDR2 SYDVKM. The CDR3 loop spans 12 amino acids. The complete variable domain, with remaining parts taken from reference TRBV28 and TRBJ1-4, reads DVKVTQSSRYLVKRTGEKVFLECVQDMDHENMFWYRQDPGLGLRLIYFSYDVKMKEKGDIPEGYSVSREKKERFSLILESASTNQTSMYLCASSFGTEKLFFGSGTQLSVL.

This clonotype was seen many times. The chain combines TRBV6-5 with TRBJ1-2; 7 nucleotides line up with TRBD1. J gave up 9 bases and V 6 bases, and 13 bases lay outside the gene matches. Germline V lookup: CDR1 MNHEY, CDR2 SVGAGI. This CDR3 has 14 residues. The CDR3 region has the DNA TGTGCCAGCAGCCCCGGGACAGACAGAGTTCGCTACACCTTC. It is translated as CASSPGTDRVRYTF.

Comments on this clonotype: A much bigger clone sits one base away, suggesting this may be a read error. This sequence joins TRBV12-3 or TRBV12-4 and TRBJ2-5; 8 bases are a match to TRBD2. The J call may be incorrect, as the DNA end agrees better with TRBJ2-1. This CDR3 spans 15 amino acids. CDR3 amino acids: CASSPQRGRQETQFF. The CDR3, as DNA: TGTGCCAGCAGTCCCCAGCGGGGGCGCCAAGAGACCCAGTTCTTC.

The sample holds many counts of this clonotype. The rearrangement uses TRBV7-2 and TRBJ1-2; 8 nucleotides line up with TRBD1. The CDR3 is 14 amino acids. V lost 0 bases, J lost 12 bases, and 9 bases stayed unmatched. Germline CDR1 and CDR2: SGHTA and FQGNSA. The CDR3 DNA reads TGTGCCAGCAGCTTAGCGCGGGCAGGGGGCGATCACACCTTC. Translation gives CASSLARAGGDHTF. Combining the CDR3 with reference TRBV7-2 and TRBJ1-2 gives the whole variable domain GAGVSQSPSNKVTEKGKDVELRCDPISGHTALYWYRQSLGQGLEFLIYFQGNSAPDKSGLPSDRFSAERTGGSVSTLTIQRTQQEDSAVYLCASSLARAGGDHTFGSGTRLTVV.

This clonotype showed up many times. The chain combines TRBV12-3 or TRBV12-4 with TRBJ1-1; D may be TRBD1 (5 bases). This CDR3 is built from 14 residues. The V end lost 3 bases, the J end lost 2 bases, and 10 bases lay between the germline ends. The CDR3 DNA reads as TGTGCCAGCAGTTTGGAACAGGCCAACACTGAAGCTTTCTTT. Encoded protein: CASSLEQANTEAFF.

This clonotype has ten or more counts. The chain carries TRBV20-1 and TRBJ2-5; 9 bases map to TRBD1. Looked up from germline, CDR1 is DFQATT and CDR2 is SNEGSKA (reference sequence). This CDR3 has 12 amino acids. J gave up 4 bases and V 5 bases, and 2 bases lay outside the gene matches. CDR3 sequence reads: CSAGQGSETQYF. DNA of the CDR3: TGCAGTGCTGGACAGGGGTCAGAGACCCAGTACTTC.